Listed below are T cell receptor beta chains from one sample, sequenced in a study of cytomegalovirus exposure and HLA in healthy donors. Data came from immunoSEQ multiplex PCR; TCRdb stores just in-frame clones and leaves some out. This sample carries approximately 110,000 clones, about 81% of them seen once, and the ten largest clones take 0.95% to 1.4%. Sequencing was carried out using PBMCs. The receptors come from a woman aged 25 to 39 in good health and CMV-seronegative. Both conserved end residues are part of each CDR3. The D gene is left open where the match is weak. Clone size is stated in some rows and not others, as once, few, many or a class when expanded.

NA	NA	TRBV5-1	TRBJ2-2	TGCGCCAGCAGCCTAGGCGCGGGGGCCAACACCGGGGAGCTGTTTTTT	CASSLGAGANTGELFF
NA	NA	TRBV9	TRBJ1-2	TGTGCCAGCAGCCTCAGTCGTGGGGCGAACTATGGCTACACCTTC	CASSLSRGANYGYTF
NA	TRBD2	TRBV7-9	TRBJ2-3	TGTGCCAGCAGCTCCCCGGGACTAGCGGGAGGGTGGCGCACAGATACGCAGTATTTT	CASSSPGLAGGWRTDTQYF
few	NA	TRBV19	TRBJ2-1	TGTGCCAGTAGTATCAGAGGGGGTATGAATGAGCAGTTCTTC	CASSIRGGMNEQFF
NA	TRBD1	TRBV19	TRBJ1-4	TGTGCCAGTAGCCAGGACAGGGAAAAACTGTTTTTT	CASSQDREKLFF
NA	TRBD1	TRBV18	TRBJ1-2	TGTGCCAGCTCCCGATCGGACAGGGATTATGGCTACACCTTC	CASSRSDRDYGYTF
NA	NA	TRBV25-1	TRBJ1-1	TGTGCCAGCAGCTCAGGATTTAACACTGAAGCTTTCTTT	CASSSGFNTEAFF
few	NA	TRBV11-2	TRBJ1-3	TGTGCCAGCAGCATAGATTTAGGCGGGGCTGGAAACACCATATATTTT	CASSIDLGGAGNTIYF
NA	NA	TRBV18	TRBJ1-1	TGTGCCAGCTCGCGCACAGAAAACACTGAAGCTTTCTTT	CASSRTENTEAFF
NA	TRBD1	TRBV12-5	TRBJ1-6	TGTGCTAGTGGTTTGGTACGGACAGGCCTCTCGAACTCCTATAATTCACCCCTCCACTTT	CASGLVRTGLSNSYNSPLHF
NA	NA	TRBV19	TRBJ2-6	TGTGCCAGTAGTTTTGACCTGGACAGGGCCAACGTCCTGACTTTC	CASSFDLDRANVLTF
few	NA	TRBV27	TRBJ2-7	TGTGCCAGCAGTTTAGGAGGGACCTACTACGAGCAGTACTTC	CASSLGGTYYEQYF
NA	NA	TRBV2	TRBJ1-5	TGTGCCAGCAGTCCAGTTTATAGCAATCAGCCCCAGCATTTT	CASSPVYSNQPQHF
NA	NA	TRBV4-1	TRBJ2-1	TGCGCCAGCAGCCAAACCTCAGGACTGCCAAATGAGCAGTTCTTC	CASSQTSGLPNEQFF
few	NA	TRBV20-1	TRBJ1-2	TGCAGTGCTCCGTCCCATGGCTACACCTTC	CSAPSHGYTF
NA	TRBD1	TRBV29-1	TRBJ1-2	TGCAGCGTAGGTGACAGGGGGCAAGGCTACACCTTC	CSVGDRGQGYTF
NA	NA	TRBV11-3	TRBJ2-3	TGTGCCAGCAGCTTAGGCGAGAGTACGCAGTATTTT	CASSLGESTQYF
NA	NA	TRBV4-2	TRBJ1-1	TGTGCCAGCAGCCAAGTCGAGGGGGTGGGGTTAGGAGCTTTCTTT	CASSQVEGVGLGAFF
once	TRBD1	TRBV19	TRBJ1-1	TGTGCCTCCACCTGGGACAGCCCTGGGGCTGAAGCTTTCTTT	CASTWDSPGAEAFF
NA	NA	TRBV6-6	TRBJ2-3	TGTGCCAGCACCAGCCCAGGGACAGATACGCAGTATTTT	CASTSPGTDTQYF
NA	TRBD2	TRBV29-1	TRBJ2-1	TGCAGCGGGACTAGCGGGAACATATACAATGAGCAGTTCTTC	CSGTSGNIYNEQFF
NA	NA	TRBV7-3	TRBJ2-2	TGTGCCAGCAGCACAGGGATTGACACCGGGGAGCTGTTTTTT	CASSTGIDTGELFF